Each of the 32 T cell receptor beta chains below was sequenced from the same sample in a study of blood T cell repertoires in COVID-19. Assay: immunoSEQ multiplex PCR; the TCRdb copy retains only in-frame clones and omits some. The table has under 250,000 clones, 83% seen once; the top ten hold roughly 2.9%. Sequencing was carried out using peripheral blood. The receptors come from a man aged 50-60 years with active or convalescent COVID-19.

The rearrangement links TRBV7-6 to TRBJ2-7, with D possibly TRBD2 on 6 matching bases. Germline loops: CDR1 SGHVS, CDR2 FNYEAQ. V was shortened by 2 bases and J by 4 bases, with 12 bases between the two germline ends. The CDR3 extends over 14 amino acids. The CDR3 loop is CASSLIPGRYEQYF. DNA for the CDR3: TGTGCCAGCAGCTTAATCCCCGGGAGATACGAGCAGTACTTC.

The V call is TRBV5-1, the J call TRBJ2-5; D unclear. The V and J ends lost 3 bases and 4 bases respectively, with 4 bases between them. The CDR3 loop spans 11 amino acids. Germline values: CDR1 SGHRS, CDR2 YFSETQ. The CDR3 region is CASSWAETQYF. CDR3 bases: TGCGCCAGCAGCTGGGCAGAGACCCAGTACTTC.

The chain couples TRBV27 to TRBJ2-2; 11 nucleotides align to TRBD2. Germline trimming cut 5 bases from V and 6 bases from J; bases unmatched to any gene: 8. Germline CDR1 MNHEY, CDR2 SMNVEV (reference sequence). The CDR3 covers 16 residues. CDR3 DNA sequence: TGTGCCAGCAGTCCATACCCTAGCGGGGGGCCCGGGGAGCTGTTTTTT. Its protein is CASSPYPSGGPGELFF.

This chain joins TRBV28 and TRBJ2-7; TRBD1 is a possible D gene (6 bases). Germline V gene data show CDR1 as MDHEN and CDR2 as SYDVKM. V was trimmed by 6 bases and J by 6 bases, leaving 18 bases between them. The CDR3 is 14 residues long. Here the CDR3 reads CASSPGAVPGEQYF. CDR3 nucleotides: TGTGCCAGCAGCCCAGGGGCCGTGCCGGGCGAGCAGTACTTC. Full variable domain (outside the CDR3, taken from reference TRBV28 and TRBJ2-7): DVKVTQSSRYLVKRTGEKVFLECVQDMDHENMFWYRQDPGLGLRLIYFSYDVKMKEKGDIPEGYSVSREKKERFSLILESASTNQTSMYLCASSPGAVPGEQYFGPGTRLTVT.

The chain couples TRBV5-8 to TRBJ2-1; TRBD2 matches 9 bases. Germline CDR1 and CDR2: SGHTS and YDEGEE. J gave up 9 bases and V 0 bases, and 7 bases lay outside the gene matches. The CDR3 length is 15 residues. Written as DNA, the CDR3 is TGTGCCAGCAGCTTGGACGGCGGGGGGGCTGGTGAGCAGTTCTTC. Amino acid sequence: CASSLDGGGAGEQFF.

This chain links TRBV7-6 with TRBJ2-3, with D possibly TRBD2 on 6 matching bases. CDR3 length: 14 amino acids. The ends were cut back, 5 bases at V and 6 bases at J, with 15 bases in the middle. Germline CDR1 reads SGHVS; CDR2 reads FNYEAQ. The DNA for the CDR3 is TGTGCCAGCAGCCCATCCCGGGAGCAGGATACGCAGTATTTT. This encodes CASSPSREQDTQYF.

This clone has a single count. The chain is built from TRBV7-8 and TRBJ1-6; D unresolved. Germline V gene data show CDR1 as SGHVS and CDR2 as FQNEAQ. This CDR3 spans 16 amino acids. V shed 4 bases and J shed 7 bases, with 17 bases lying between them. Here the CDR3 reads CASSSPGVLENSPLHF. The CDR3 DNA reads as TGTGCCAGCAGCTCTCCCGGGGTCCTTGAAAATTCACCCCTCCACTTT.

This chain joins TRBV4-2 and TRBJ2-1; 11 positions agree with TRBD2. Germline lookup yields CDR1 LGHNA and CDR2 YNFKEQ. The length of the CDR3 is 18 residues. J lost 3 bases, V lost 1 base, and 8 bases had no gene match. The CDR3 coding sequence is TGTGCCAGCAGCCAAGGGTTTAGCGGGGGGGCCATCTACAATGAGCAGTTCTTC. It translates to CASSQGFSGGAIYNEQFF.

V usage is TRBV12-3 or TRBV12-4 and J usage is TRBJ1-5, with D possibly matching TRBD1 (6 bases). The CDR3 runs to 13 residues. The V end lost 4 bases, the J end lost 5 bases, and 9 bases lay between the germline ends. Here the CDR3 reads CASSSDRHQPQHF. The CDR3 DNA sequence: TGTGCCAGCAGTTCAGACAGGCATCAGCCCCAGCATTTT.

V is TRBV27 and J is TRBJ2-3, with D perhaps TRBD1 (6 bases). Trimming pared 4 bases from V and 1 base from J, leaving 15 bases between. The CDR3 loop spans 16 amino acids. CDR1 MNHEY and CDR2 SMNVEV come from the germline V gene (reference sequence). The CDR3 DNA follows: TGTGCCAGCAGTTCCCGGACAGAACCCGGCACAGATACGCAGTATTTT. Translating gives CASSSRTEPGTDTQYF.

The chain carries TRBV5-4 and TRBJ2-4; TRBD2 aligns across 11 bases. V lost 4 bases, J lost 9 bases, and 15 bases stayed unmatched. This CDR3 has 17 residues. Germline CDR1 and CDR2: SGHNT and YYREEE (reference sequence). CDR3 DNA sequence: TGTGCCAGCAGCCCCTCACTAGCGGGAGCCTCCCCGGGCATTCAGTACTTC. It yields the protein CASSPSLAGASPGIQYF.

The genes are TRBV20-1 and TRBJ1-2; a weak D match, TRBD1 (5 bases). Germline V gives CDR1 DFQATT, CDR2 SNEGSKA (reference sequence). Trimming stripped 6 bases from V and 8 bases from J, with 13 bases between. The CDR3 consists of 11 residues. CDR3 residues: CSASPGHGYTF. The CDR3 coding sequence is TGCAGTGCGAGTCCAGGGCACGGCTACACCTTC.

This rearrangement joins TRBV30 to TRBJ1-5; D is undetermined. CDR1 is GTSNPN and CDR2 is SVGIG in the germline V gene (reference sequence). Trimming left V 0 bases short and J 3 bases short, with 6 bases between. CDR3 size: 13 residues. The CDR3 coding sequence is TGTGCCTGGAGTGTACAGAACAATCAGCCCCAGCATTTT. Its protein product is CAWSVQNNQPQHF.

This sequence joins TRBV6-5 and TRBJ1-2; D might be TRBD1 (5 bases). The CDR3 covers 14 residues. CDR1 is MNHEY and CDR2 is SVGAGI in the germline V gene. Deletions cut 2 bases from V and 1 base from J, with 8 bases between. The CDR3 region is CASSYDSNNYGYTF. CDR3 sequence (DNA): TGTGCCAGCAGTTACGACAGCAATAACTATGGCTACACCTTC.

The rearrangement uses TRBV6-1 and TRBJ1-1, with a tentative D call TRBD1 (5 bases). The V gene's germline CDR1 is MNHNS and CDR2 SASEGT. V lost 6 bases to trimming and J lost 3 bases, with 11 bases between them. The CDR3 contains 13 residues. This chain's CDR3 is CASRVGLDTEAFF. CDR3 sequence (DNA): TGTGCCAGCAGAGTGGGGCTTGACACTGAAGCTTTCTTT.

The rearrangement uses TRBV4-1 and TRBJ2-3; D is possibly TRBD2 (6 bases). Germline V gene data show CDR1 as MGHRA and CDR2 as YSYEKL. The CDR3 is 17 amino acids. V was trimmed by 3 bases and J by 2 bases, leaving 18 bases between them. The CDR3 nucleotides are TGCGCCAGCAGCCAGTATGAGGCGGGGACCAACACAGATACGCAGTATTTT. Protein sequence: CASSQYEAGTNTDTQYF.

V gene TRBV28 combines with J gene TRBJ1-4; weak D call: TRBD1 (5 bases). The CDR3 sequence is 15 residues long. Trimming cost V 3 bases and J 7 bases, with 15 bases left between them. Germline loops: CDR1 MDHEN, CDR2 SYDVKM. The CDR3 sequence: CASSLSSLQGEKLFF. The CDR3 nucleotides read TGTGCCAGCAGTTTGTCGTCACTTCAGGGTGAAAAACTGTTTTTT. Supplemented by reference TRBV28 and TRBJ1-4, the full variable domain reads DVKVTQSSRYLVKRTGEKVFLECVQDMDHENMFWYRQDPGLGLRLIYFSYDVKMKEKGDIPEGYSVSREKKERFSLILESASTNQTSMYLCASSLSSLQGEKLFFGSGTQLSVL.

The V and J genes are TRBV3-1 (or the pseudogene TRBV3-2) and TRBJ2-5; D call uncertain. There are 13 residues in the CDR3. CDR1 and CDR2 from the germline V gene are LGHDT and YNNKEL (reference sequence). V was pared by 1 base and J by 5 bases, with 8 bases between. CDR3 in amino acids: CASSQGSSETQYF. The CDR3 bases are TGTGCCAGCAGCCAAGGCAGTTCGGAGACCCAGTACTTC.

The chain joins TRBV7-2 to TRBJ2-7; TRBD2 matches at 8 bases. There are 15 residues in the CDR3. Germline CDR1 and CDR2: SGHTA and FQGNSA. The trim removed 1 base at V and 2 bases at J, leaving 4 bases unmatched. The CDR3 is CASSLGTSNAYEQYF. The CDR3 DNA is TGTGCCAGCAGCTTAGGGACTAGCAATGCCTACGAGCAGTACTTC.

The gene calls are TRBV7-8 and TRBJ1-2, with TRBD1 identical over 7 bases. The length of the CDR3 is 17 residues. Germline trimming cut 5 bases from V and 0 bases from J; bases unmatched to any gene: 12. Germline V gene lookup returns CDR1 SGHVS and CDR2 FQNEAQ. CDR3 DNA sequence: TGTGCCAGCAGCCTAAGACCCCGGGACAGAGCTAACTATGGCTACACCTTC. It translates to CASSLRPRDRANYGYTF.

V usage is TRBV2 and J usage is TRBJ1-4; tentative D call: TRBD1 (5 bases). V lost 6 bases to trimming and J lost 5 bases, with 16 bases between them. Per the germline V gene, CDR1 is SNHLY and CDR2 is FYNNEI. The CDR3 contains 15 residues. The CDR3 DNA reads TGTGCCAGCAGCTCAGGGAGGGGAACGAATGAAAAACTGTTTTTT. This codes for CASSSGRGTNEKLFF.

The rearrangement links TRBV4-1 to TRBJ2-3; TRBD1 agrees at 11 bases. CDR1 is MGHRA and CDR2 is YSYEKL in the germline V gene. V shed 2 bases, J shed 4 bases, and the junction held 2 bases outside the gene matches. The length of the CDR3 is 15 residues. The CDR3 coding sequence is TGCGCCAGCAGCCAAAGGACAGGGGGCCCAGATACGCAGTATTTT. Translation gives CASSQRTGGPDTQYF.

This sequence joins TRBV7-2 and TRBJ1-1, with D unresolved. The CDR3 runs to 13 residues. Trimming cost V 5 bases and J 4 bases, with 11 bases left between them. Germline V gives CDR1 SGHTA, CDR2 FQGNSA. The CDR3 here is CASSPHRATEAFF. The CDR3 nucleotides read TGTGCCAGCAGCCCCCACCGAGCCACTGAAGCTTTCTTT.

Only a few counts were recorded for this clone. This chain uses TRBV5-5 with TRBJ1-5; D is unclear. Germline CDR1 SGHKS, CDR2 YYEKEE (reference sequence). V was shortened by 1 base and J by 3 bases, with 5 bases between the two germline ends. The CDR3 has 13 amino acids. In nucleotides, the CDR3 is TGTGCCAGCAGCTTGTCAGACAATCAGCCCCAGCATTTT. Translated, it gives CASSLSDNQPQHF. Drawing the rest from reference TRBV5-5 and TRBJ1-5, the complete variable domain is DAGVTQSPTHLIKTRGQQVTLRCSPISGHKSVSWYQQVLGQGPQFIFQYYEKEERGRGNFPDRFSARQFPNYSSELNVNALLLGDSALYLCASSLSDNQPQHFGDGTRLSIL.

The chain recombines TRBV19 with TRBJ2-1; tentatively, D is TRBD1 (5 bases). Trimming left V 5 bases short and J 9 bases short, with 17 bases between. The CDR3 spans 14 residues. The V gene's germline CDR1 is LNHDA and CDR2 SQIVND (reference sequence). The CDR3 spells CASSAAQGAGEQFF. Here the CDR3 DNA reads TGTGCCAGTAGTGCCGCTCAGGGCGCTGGTGAGCAGTTCTTC.

The rearrangement links TRBV27 to TRBJ2-1; 11 bases are shared with TRBD1. This CDR3 contains 14 residues. V lost 6 bases and J lost 7; bases outside the gene matches: 5. The germline V gene encodes CDR1 MNHEY and CDR2 SMNVEV (reference sequence). CDR3 DNA: TGTGCCAGCAGACCGGGACAGGGGGTTAATGAGCAGTTCTTC. Protein sequence: CASRPGQGVNEQFF.

The chain uses TRBV27 and TRBJ2-7; 13 positions match TRBD2. The CDR3 totals 17 residues. Trimming took 2 bases from V and 5 from J; bases not matched to a gene: 9. The V gene's germline CDR1 is MNHEY and CDR2 SMNVEV (reference sequence). In DNA, the CDR3 is TGTGCCAGCAGTTTAGCCCCGACTAGCGGGAGGCCCCACGAGCAGTACTTC. This sequence encodes CASSLAPTSGRPHEQYF.

The J gene is TRBJ1-6, the V gene TRBV11-2; unclear D gene. The V end was cut by 5 bases, the J end by 16 bases, with 15 bases between. The germline V gene has CDR1 SGHAT and CDR2 FQNNGV. The CDR3 is made up of 12 amino acids. As DNA, the CDR3 is TGTGCCAGCAGCCGCAATCTTTACGGGCTCCACTTT. This gives the protein CASSRNLYGLHF.

In this sample, this clone turned up once. The V call is TRBV12-5, the J call TRBJ1-5; 7 bases agree with TRBD1. The ends lost 0 bases at V and 7 bases at J; junction bases unmatched: 9. Germline-derived CDR1 and CDR2 are LGHNT and FRNRAP. This CDR3 spans 16 amino acids. The DNA for the CDR3 is TGTGCTAGTGGTTTGGTACCCGACAGGGCGGGCCAGCCCCAGCATTTT. It codes for CASGLVPDRAGQPQHF.

This clone appeared once. The V gene is TRBV4-1, the J gene TRBJ1-1; no firm D call. Trimming took 3 bases from V and 4 from J, leaving 18 bases between them. The CDR3 contains 16 residues. Germline V gives CDR1 MGHRA, CDR2 YSYEKL. The CDR3 loop is CASSHPLRRRSTEAFF. CDR3 coding DNA: TGCGCCAGCAGCCACCCACTGAGACGGAGGAGCACTGAAGCTTTCTTT.

Only a few counts were recorded for this clone. This rearrangement joins TRBV14 to TRBJ2-5; tentative D call: TRBD2 (5 bases). Germline V gives CDR1 SGHDN, CDR2 FVKESK. Trimming took 0 bases from V and 5 from J, leaving 16 bases between them. This CDR3 region has 16 residues. The DNA of the CDR3 is TGTGCCAGCAGCCAAGAACGGGGTAGCATCCAGGAGACCCAGTACTTC. Protein product: CASSQERGSIQETQYF.

The V call is TRBV19, the J call TRBJ1-3; 8 bases fit TRBD1. CDR1 LNHDA and CDR2 SQIVND come from the germline V gene (reference sequence). After removal of 5 bases from V and 5 bases from J, the junction contained 8 bases not matched to a gene. The CDR3 is made up of 15 amino acids. Written as DNA, the CDR3 is TGTGCCAGTAGTTTCGGACAGGGCCGAAGAAACACCATATATTTT. Its protein is CASSFGQGRRNTIYF.